This TCR beta chain was captured by sequencing in a study of brain T cells in children with intractable seizures. V shed 0 bases and J shed 5 bases, with 3 bases lying between them. This CDR3 spans 13 amino acids. CDR1 SGHNT and CDR2 YYREEE come from the germline V gene (reference sequence). Sequencing was limited to surgery cases with top T cell transcript signatures in brain tissue. Profiling relied on immunoSEQ multiplex PCR, and the TCRdb table lists in-frame clones only, not all of them. Here the sample spans about 22,000 clones, approximately 94% being singletons. The chain joins TRBV5-4 to TRBJ1-6; D ambiguous. The source material was peripheral blood, sampled at surgery. This receptor was taken from a boy younger than 18 with focal cortical dysplasia and intractable seizures. CDR3 sequence reads: CASSLGNNSPLHF. The CDR3 nucleotides read TGTGCCAGCAGCTTGGGAAATAATTCACCCCTCCACTTT.